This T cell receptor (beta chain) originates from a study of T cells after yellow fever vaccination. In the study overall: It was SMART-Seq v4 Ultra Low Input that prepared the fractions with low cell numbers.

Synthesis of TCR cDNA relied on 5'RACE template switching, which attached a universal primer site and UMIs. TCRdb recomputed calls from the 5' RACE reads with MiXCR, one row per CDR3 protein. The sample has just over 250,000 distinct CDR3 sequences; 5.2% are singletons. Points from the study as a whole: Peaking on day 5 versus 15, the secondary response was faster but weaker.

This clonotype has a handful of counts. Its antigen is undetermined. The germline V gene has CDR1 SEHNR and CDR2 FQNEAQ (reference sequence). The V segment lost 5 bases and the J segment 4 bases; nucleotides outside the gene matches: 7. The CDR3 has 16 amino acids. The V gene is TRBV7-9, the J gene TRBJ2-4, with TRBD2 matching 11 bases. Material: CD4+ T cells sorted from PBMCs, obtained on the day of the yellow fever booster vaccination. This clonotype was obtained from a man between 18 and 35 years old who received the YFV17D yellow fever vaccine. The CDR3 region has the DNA TGTGCCAGCAGCCCCTGGACTAGCGGGTTAAAAAACATTCAGTACTTC. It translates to CASSPWTSGLKNIQYF.